The clone carrying this TCR beta chain showed up many times. Its target is unknown. The data were obtained in a study of T cells in Graves' hyperthyroidism and ophthalmopathy. Individuals with ophthalmopathy presented a Clinical Activity Score of at least 3, a NOSPECS grade of at least 4 and a duration under 3 months. Criteria for exclusion of patients were uncontrolled infection, other autoimmune disease, pregnancy or lactation. The PBMCs were taken from around 9 ml of fresh peripheral blood. Study results and caveats: Appearing also in blood were most of the thyroid clonotypes expanded above 0.001.

This CDR3 has 16 residues. From germline, CDR1 is MNHEY and CDR2 SVGAGI. The V gene end was trimmed by 2 bases and the J gene end by 5 bases; junction bases not matched to a gene: 9. Amplification yielded TCR beta CDR3 regions, with RNA transcripts as the source. First-round RT-PCR targeting the TCR CDR3 was performed with the HTBI primer set. Via MiXCR, TCRdb re-called the multiplex PCR reads, giving one row per CDR3 protein. This sample carries about 480,000 distinct CDR3 sequences, around 24% of them seen once, and the ten largest clones take about 11%. This chain connects TRBV6-5 to TRBJ1-5; 7 positions match TRBD1. This clonotype originated in a woman in her thirties with Graves' ophthalmopathy. The specimen sequenced was blood. The CDR3 spells CASSYRQGDVDQPQHF. The CDR3 DNA follows: TGTGCCAGCAGTTACAGGCAGGGGGATGTAGATCAGCCCCAGCATTTT.